This TCR beta chain was profiled in a study of T cells of healthy individuals. CDR1 is MNHEY and CDR2 is SVGEGT in the germline V gene. J gave up 4 bases and V 5 bases, and 3 bases lay outside the gene matches. The CDR3 covers 13 residues. TCRdb independently ran MiXCR on the 5' RACE reads; one entry per CDR3 protein. The sample records 60,000 to 80,000 distinct CDR3 sequences, about a sixth being singletons. This clonotype was counted at least ten times. The clonotype comes from a human donor in good health. This chain uses TRBV6-2 or TRBV6-3 with TRBJ2-7, with 9 bases that match TRBD2. CDR3 amino acids: CASSMGLAYEQYF. The DNA for the CDR3 is TGTGCCAGCAGTATGGGACTAGCTTACGAGCAGTACTTC.